Sequencing of this T cell receptor (beta chain) was carried out in a study of shared clonotypes between healthy human individuals. The donors, all of them Caucasian adults, lived in Nashville, Tennessee. Measured with immunoSEQ multiplex PCR; TCRdb has only the in-frame clones, and not every one. The sample consists of about 490,000 clones, around 73% of them appearing once. CDR1 and CDR2 from the germline V gene are MNHNS and SASEGT. The V and J ends lost 3 bases and 9 bases, in that order; junction bases with no gene match: 7. This CDR3 has 15 amino acids. The receptor comes from a woman between 35 and 50 years old in good health. Some clones in this sample may be carry-over from other donors' samples. The chain links TRBV6-1 to TRBJ2-1; the match to TRBD2 covers 11 bases. The sample taken for sequencing was PBMCs. In nucleotides, the CDR3 is TGTGCCAGCAGTGAGGTAGCGGGAGGGATCGTTGAGCAGTTCTTC. Its translation is CASSEVAGGIVEQFF.